This TCR beta chain appears in the sequencing data of a study of shared clonotypes between healthy human individuals (dated by TCRdb to 2018 to 2021). Looking at the study overall: A couple of women and a few men aged 18 to 49 years were included in the cohort. Per donor, leukapheresis produced somewhere between about 0.8 and 9 billion PBMCs. For each donor, three plates each were used for CD4 naive and CD4 memory, two plates were used for CD8 naive, and one plate was used for CD8 memory. Blood TCR repertoires of about 5 healthy adults were deeply sequenced to estimate repertoire size and the extent of clonotype sharing between individuals. Libraries were prepared and TCR repertoires were sequenced by different laboratories using diverse techniques, in order to increase sequencing depth and limit assay-specific biases.

CD8 naive samples were CD45RO-negative cells positively selected for CCR7, giving a CD45RA+CCR7+ population that excluded TemRA cells. Healthy HIV-negative adults with no recently reported acute infections or vaccinations were included as donors. Every donor was a Caucasian adult residing in Nashville, Tennessee, USA. Blood was obtained by leukapheresis, after which PBMCs were separated by Ficoll-Histopaque density gradient centrifugation and cryopreserved in liquid nitrogen vapor phase. Analytical flow cytometry was used to check the purity and quantity of each magnetically sorted T cell population. Genomic DNA was isolated from each sorted fraction and quantified by UV absorbance on a Nanodrop 2000c. The sample holds one count of this clone. Its cognate antigen has yet to be identified. There are no base qualities to consult, and no much larger clone falls within one base. What the study reported, not specific to this receptor: The small number of donors limited the genetic and exposure-history diversity represented. Sampling was restricted to blood, and TCR repertoires in tissues likely differ from the TCR repertoires found in blood. Compared with non-shared clonotypes, the clonotypes found in all four sorted-subset donors had higher generation probabilities. Pairwise subsampling indicated that sequencing depth was expected to affect the degree of clonotype sharing among donors. When several donors were compared, the shared fraction of clonotypes was around 5.1% for naive CD4, approximately 3.5% for naive CD8, more than 2% for memory CD4, and about 0.36% for memory CD8. Incomplete sequencing was indicated by rarefaction of sorted-subset datasets, despite the large sequencing depth. Naive subsets generally had larger estimated clonotype richness than memory subsets did.

The CDR3 holds 16 amino acids from the cysteine to the phenylalanine. The read is trimmed to its CDR3 DNA, 48 bases read in frame from base 1. V trim: 2 bases; J trim: 7 bases; unmatched bases: 13. CDR1 and CDR2 are drawn from the germline V gene: LGHNA, YSLEER. Using the deep immunoSEQ assay, multiplex PCR amplified TCR CDR3 regions from genomic DNA. Extracted genomic DNA from each cell subset was distributed evenly across all wells of several immunoSEQ 96-well plates, and each plate was treated as a replicate. Each replicate PCR for sorted subsets received about 180 ng genomic DNA, equal to around 32,000 T cell genomes. Purified libraries were measured with a Qubit 3.0 fluorometer, size-checked on a Bioanalyzer 2100, and measured again with the KAPA Library Quantification kit. Each immunoSEQ 96-well plate was sequenced on its own single-read 150-cycle Illumina NextSeq 550 flow cell. The paper's data handling went like this. Because the immunoSEQ output held only junctional sequences and lacked quality scores, the filtering could not match the filtering applied to full-length reads. To assign V/J genes and CDR3, sequences were annotated against IMGT germline references using PyIR, a Python wrapper for IgBLAST v1.9. Reads were filtered out if the reads had weak V/J assignments (E-value above 1e-6), no CDR3, stop codons, out-of-frame junctions, or ambiguous translated residues. V3J clonotypes were defined as sequences sharing the same inferred V gene, J gene, and CDR3 amino acid sequence. The percentage overlap between two repertoires was calculated by dividing the number of shared unique clonotypes by the size of the smaller repertoire. Richness of each repertoire was evaluated using RTK rarefaction, the Chao1 estimator, and Recon v2.1 estimates of unobserved clonotypes. OLGA was used to compute generation probabilities for all TCRbeta clonotypes that the gDNA method yielded from a few donors. Here the immuneACCESS table is served through TCRdb, limited to in-frame sequences with V and J called. Missing clones are a known gap in these copies; in checked studies unresolved V genes cover under half, and the rest lacks a known reason. V and J calls and clone size follow that table, whereas D and trimming were derived from the DNA. Present in this sample are around 2,000,000 clones, roughly 95% of which were seen just once. 1% to 1.5% of the sample is held by the ten biggest clonotypes.

Rearrangement joined TRBV4-3 to TRBJ2-7; 8 of the junction bases match TRBD2. The origin of this receptor is a young man in good health. Sequencing was performed on naive CD8+ T cells sorted from blood. The sample's cell subset or site, from its label and the paper: CD45RA+CCR7+. CDR3 loop: CASSQIWGAGEREQYF. The DNA reads TGCGCCAGCAGCCAAATCTGGGGAGCGGGAGAAAGGGAGCAGTACTTC.